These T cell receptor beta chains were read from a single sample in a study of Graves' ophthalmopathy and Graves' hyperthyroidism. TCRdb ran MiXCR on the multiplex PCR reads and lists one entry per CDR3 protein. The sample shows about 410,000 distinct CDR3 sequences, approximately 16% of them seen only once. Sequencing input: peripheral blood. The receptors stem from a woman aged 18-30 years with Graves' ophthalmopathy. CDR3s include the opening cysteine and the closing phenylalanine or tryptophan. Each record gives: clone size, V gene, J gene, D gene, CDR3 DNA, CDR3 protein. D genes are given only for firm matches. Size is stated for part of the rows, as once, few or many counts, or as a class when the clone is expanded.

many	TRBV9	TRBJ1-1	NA	TGTGCCAGCAGCGTAGGGCCGGGGGCAGGGAACACTGAAGCTTTCTTT	CASSVGPGAGNTEAFF
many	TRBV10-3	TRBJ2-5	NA	TGTGCCATCAGCAAAGGGACAACCCAGCAAGAGACCCAGTACTTC	CAISKGTTQQETQYF
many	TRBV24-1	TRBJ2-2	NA	TGTGCCACCAGTGATTTGCCGGGGAGGAGGCTGTTTTTT	CATSDLPGRRLFF
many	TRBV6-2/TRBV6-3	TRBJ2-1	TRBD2	TGTGCCAGCAGCCTAACTAGCGGGAGGAGCTCCTACAATGAGCAGTTCTTC	CASSLTSGRSSYNEQFF
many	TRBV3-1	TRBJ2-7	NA	TGTGCCAGCAGTCAAGGGCCTAAACCCTCCTACGAGCAGTACTTC	CASSQGPKPSYEQYF
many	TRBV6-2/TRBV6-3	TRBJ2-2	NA	TGTGCCAGCAGTCCCCCCCTAATAAAGCGTGCGAACACCGGGGAGCTGTTTTTT	CASSPPLIKRANTGELFF
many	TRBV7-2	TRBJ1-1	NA	TGTGCCAGCAGTTTCGAAACTGAAGCTTTCTTT	CASSFETEAFF
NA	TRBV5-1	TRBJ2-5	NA	TGCGCCAGCGGGCTCGGACTACAAGAGACCCAGTACTTC	CASGLGLQETQYF
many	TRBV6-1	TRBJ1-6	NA	TGTGCCAGCAGCCCACCAGGGGACGAATCACCCCTCCACTTT	CASSPPGDESPLHF
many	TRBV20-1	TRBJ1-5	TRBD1	TGCAGTGCTAGAGATGGTCAGGGGGCGGTGAGCAATCAGCCCCAGCATTTT	CSARDGQGAVSNQPQHF
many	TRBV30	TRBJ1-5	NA	TGTGCCTGGAGTGTCTCAGGGCTTGAACAGCCCCAGCATTTT	CAWSVSGLEQPQHF
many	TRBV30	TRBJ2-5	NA	TGTGCCTGGGTACAGGAGCAAGAGACCCAGTACTTC	CAWVQEQETQYF
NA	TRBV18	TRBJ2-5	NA	TGTGCCAGCTCACCACCCGGGACTTTGGTCTCGTTCGGAGAGACCCAGTACTTC	CASSPPGTLVSFGETQYF
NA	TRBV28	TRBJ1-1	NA	TGTGCCAGCAGCATGGGACCGGCGGCCGCTTTCTTT	CASSMGPAAAFF
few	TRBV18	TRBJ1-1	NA	TGTGCCAGCTCCCCTAGGGACATCATGAACACTGAAGCTTTCTTT	CASSPRDIMNTEAFF
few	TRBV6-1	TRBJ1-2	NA	TGTGCCAGTAGTGAAGCTCGACAGGACCAACAAGGAACCTTC	CASSEARQDQQGTF
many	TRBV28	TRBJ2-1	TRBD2	TGTGCCAGCAGTTTCCCCCTAGCGGGAGGATCCTACAATGAGCAGTTCTTC	CASSFPLAGGSYNEQFF
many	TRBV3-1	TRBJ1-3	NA	TGTGCCAGCAGCTCCTACGGGCTTGGAAACACCATATATTTT	CASSSYGLGNTIYF
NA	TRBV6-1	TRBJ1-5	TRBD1	TGTGCCAGCCTTAGGACAGGGGGCTTTCGCAATCAGCCCCAGCATTTT	CASLRTGGFRNQPQHF
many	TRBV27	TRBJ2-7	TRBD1	TGTGCCAGCAAAAGGACAGGGAGCGCCGAGCAGTACTTC	CASKRTGSAEQYF
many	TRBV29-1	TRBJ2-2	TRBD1	TGCAGCGTGGCCGGGACAGGGAGAACCGGGGAGCTGTTTTTT	CSVAGTGRTGELFF
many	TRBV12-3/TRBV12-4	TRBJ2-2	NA	TGTGCCAGCAGTTGGAGGCGTACCGGGGAGCTGTTTTTT	CASSWRRTGELFF
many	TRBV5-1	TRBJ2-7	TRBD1	TGCGCCAGCAGCTTGGCGGGACAGGGGAATGGCGAGCAGTACTTC	CASSLAGQGNGEQYF
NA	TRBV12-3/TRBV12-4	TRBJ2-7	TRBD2	TGTGCCAGCAGTTTAATGGCGGGGGGAGTCCACGAGCAGTACTTC	CASSLMAGGVHEQYF
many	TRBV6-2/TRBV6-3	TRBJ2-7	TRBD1	TGTGCCAGCAGTTACCCCTCCGGGACAGCCCAACGCTACGAGCAGTACTTC	CASSYPSGTAQRYEQYF
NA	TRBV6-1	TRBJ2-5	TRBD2	TGTGCCAGCATGGCGGGAGGGCCCGGAGAGACCCAGTACTTC	CASMAGGPGETQYF
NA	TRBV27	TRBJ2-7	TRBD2	TGTGCCAGCAAACCCAGGAGGCTAGCGGGAGACGAGCAGTACTTC	CASKPRRLAGDEQYF